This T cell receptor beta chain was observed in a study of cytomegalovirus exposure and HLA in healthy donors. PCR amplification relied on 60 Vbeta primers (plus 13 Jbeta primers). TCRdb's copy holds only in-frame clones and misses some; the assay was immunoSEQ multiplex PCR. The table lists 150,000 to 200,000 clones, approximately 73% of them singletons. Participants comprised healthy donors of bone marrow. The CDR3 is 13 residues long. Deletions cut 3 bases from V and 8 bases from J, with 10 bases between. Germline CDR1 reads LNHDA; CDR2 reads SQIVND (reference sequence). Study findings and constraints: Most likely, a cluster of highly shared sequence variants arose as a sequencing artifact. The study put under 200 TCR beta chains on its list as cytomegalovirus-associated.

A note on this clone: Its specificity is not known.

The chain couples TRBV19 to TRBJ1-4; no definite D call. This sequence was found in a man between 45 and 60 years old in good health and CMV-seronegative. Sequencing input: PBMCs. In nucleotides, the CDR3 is TGTGCCAGTAGTATTCGGTCGGGAGAAAAACTGTTTTTT. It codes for CASSIRSGEKLFF.